This passage covers 32 T cell receptor beta chains from one sample sequenced in a study of blood T cells in healthy people across ages. PCR was performed a second time for roughly 7 to 12 cycles using a sample-barcoded 5' primer and a J-beta primer mix. TCRdb passed the 5' RACE reads through MiXCR, listing each CDR3 protein once. The data contain 800,000 or so distinct CDR3 sequences, 25% of them singletons. The same specimen was also included in a second study, on T cells of mothers and their children.

Sample: blood. Receptors were obtained from a boy aged 5-17 years in good health.

This clonotype was counted a few times. The V and J genes are TRBV19 and TRBJ1-4, with D unresolved. The CDR3 contains 15 residues. Trimming shortened V by 3 bases and J by 9 bases, and 17 bases separated the two germline ends. Germline CDR1 is LNHDA and CDR2 is SQIVND (reference sequence). As DNA, the CDR3 is TGTGCCAGTAGTATCCTGCTCGGTCAGGAGAAAAAACTGTTTTTT. This encodes CASSILLGQEKKLFF.

The chain recombines TRBV20-1 with TRBJ2-5; D perhaps matches TRBD2 (8 bases). From germline, CDR1 is DFQATT and CDR2 SNEGSKA (reference sequence). V lost 0 bases to trimming and J lost 5 bases, with 19 bases between them. The CDR3 is 16 amino acids. CDR3 DNA: TGCAGTGCTAGAGAGGGCCCGGGACTAGGGGGCGAGACCCAGTACTTC. Translated, it gives CSAREGPGLGGETQYF.

To note about this clonotype: At one of its ends the junction is not consistent with the germline gene, which may arise from a read error. The chain carries TRBV12-3 or TRBV12-4 and TRBJ1-2, with TRBD1 matching over 7 bases. This CDR3 has 14 amino acids. The CDR3 reads CASSLGPTGEGYAF. The DNA of the CDR3 is TGTGCCAGCAGTTTAGGGCCCACAGGGGAAGGCTACGCCTTC.

This clonotype was counted between two and nine times. The chain carries TRBV20-1 and TRBJ2-5, with TRBD1 identical over 7 bases. V was pared by 2 bases and J by 2 bases, with 11 bases of the junction left unmatched. The CDR3 is 16 residues long. CDR1 DFQATT and CDR2 SNEGSKA come from the germline V gene (reference sequence). The CDR3 is CSARFARDSLQETQYF. CDR3 DNA: TGCAGTGCTAGATTTGCGAGGGACAGTTTGCAAGAGACCCAGTACTTC.

The chain is built from TRBV2 and TRBJ2-3; 8 positions match TRBD2. CDR1 SNHLY and CDR2 FYNNEI come from the germline V gene. With V trimmed by 4 bases and J by 5 bases, 8 bases remained unmatched. CDR3 length: 15 amino acids. The CDR3 here is CASSGRTSTLDTQYF. The CDR3 bases are TGTGCCAGCAGTGGACGGACTAGCACCTTAGATACGCAGTATTTT.

This clonotype was seen only a few times. The J gene is TRBJ2-2, the V gene TRBV2, with D tentatively TRBD1 or TRBD2 (5 bases each). Per the germline V gene, CDR1 is SNHLY and CDR2 is FYNNEI. Trimming pared 4 bases from V and 6 bases from J, leaving 15 bases between. This CDR3 region has 15 residues. The chain's CDR3 is CASSGNFGGPGELFF. The CDR3 bases are TGTGCCAGCAGTGGGAACTTTGGGGGACCCGGGGAGCTGTTTTTT.

There are many counts of this clonotype. Likely a read error: the CDR3 ends without its conserved phenylalanine or tryptophan. The chain carries TRBV7-9 and TRBJ2-3; D not certain. With 5 bases removed from V and 2 bases from J, the gap between germline ends came to 14 bases. This CDR3 region has 15 residues. In germline, CDR1 is SEHNR, CDR2 FQNEAQ (reference sequence). Written as DNA, the CDR3 is TGTGCCAGCAGCCCTAGGGCCGTGATCACAGATACGCAGTATCTT. This sequence encodes CASSPRAVITDTQYL.

This rearrangement joins TRBV3-1 to TRBJ1-5; D perhaps matches TRBD1 (6 bases). The CDR3 is 15 amino acids. In germline, CDR1 is LGHDT, CDR2 YNNKEL (reference sequence). The ends were cut back, 5 bases at V and 3 bases at J, with 14 bases in the middle. The CDR3: CASSSGTPTNQPQHF. The DNA for the CDR3 is TGTGCCAGCAGCTCCGGGACACCTACCAATCAGCCCCAGCATTTT.

The gene calls are TRBV4-3 and TRBJ2-5; D is unclear. This CDR3 contains 16 residues. V shed 1 base and J shed 1 base, with 13 bases lying between them. Per the germline V gene, CDR1 is LGHNA and CDR2 is YSLEER. CDR3 region: CASSQVVSAIQETQYF. The CDR3 bases are TGCGCCAGCAGCCAAGTTGTGAGCGCTATCCAAGAGACCCAGTACTTC.

As regards this clonotype: One end of the junction fails to match germline, which may point to a read error. CDR3: CAGSVGRTPGGYTF. The CDR3 DNA follows: TGTGCCGGCAGCGTAGGAAGGACACCTGGGGGCTACACCTTC. This chain connects TRBV9 to TRBJ1-2, with a weak D call TRBD1 (5 bases). Germline loops: CDR1 SGDLS, CDR2 YYNGEE. This CDR3 spans 14 amino acids.

The sample holds a few counts of this clonotype. The chain is built from TRBV6-6 and TRBJ2-7; D unclear. Trimming left V 8 bases short and J 0 bases short, with 14 bases between. The germline gives CDR1 MNHNY, CDR2 SVGAGI (reference sequence). This CDR3 is built from 14 residues. The CDR3 sequence is CASGSQTYSYEQYF. The CDR3 DNA sequence: TGTGCCAGCGGATCGCAGACTTACTCCTACGAGCAGTACTTC.

In DNA, the CDR3 is TGTGCCAGCACCGTTGAAGGGGCTAGGGAGCAGTTCTTC. Amino acid sequence: CASTVEGAREQFF. V usage is TRBV6-2 or TRBV6-3 and J usage is TRBJ2-1, with a tentative D call TRBD1 (5 bases). The CDR3 contains 13 residues. V gave up 7 bases and J gave up 10 bases, with 17 bases separating them. The germline V gene encodes CDR1 MNHEY and CDR2 SVGEGT.

The V call is TRBV29-1, the J call TRBJ2-7; 7 bases fit TRBD2. The CDR3 sequence is 11 residues long. CDR1 and CDR2 from the germline V gene are SQVTM and ANQGSEA. In DNA, the CDR3 is TGCGGCGCTGGGAGGGGATACGAGCAGTACTTC. Protein sequence: CGAGRGYEQYF.

V usage is TRBV7-2 and J usage is TRBJ1-2; D uncertain. Germline loops: CDR1 SGHTA, CDR2 FQGNSA. V lost 7 bases, J lost 2 bases, and 20 bases lay in between. This CDR3 region has 16 residues. CDR3 in amino acids: CASTKDVPGRNYGYTF. The CDR3 DNA reads as TGTGCCAGCACCAAGGACGTTCCGGGCCGCAACTATGGCTACACCTTC.

The table lists this clonotype with a few counts. The chain links TRBV12-3 or TRBV12-4 to TRBJ1-1, with a tentative D call TRBD1 (6 bases). V lost 7 bases and J lost 1, with 16 bases in between. The CDR3 length is 15 residues. Written as DNA, the CDR3 is TGTGCCAGCAATCTAGCAGGGGTCGGGAACACTGAAGCTTTCTTT. This encodes CASNLAGVGNTEAFF.

V is TRBV20-1 and J is TRBJ2-4; a weak D match, TRBD1 (5 bases). The ends were cut back, 6 bases at V and 0 bases at J, with 18 bases in the middle. CDR3 length equals 16 residues. The germline V gene encodes CDR1 DFQATT and CDR2 SNEGSKA (reference sequence). The CDR3 nucleotides read TGCAGTGCAGGGGCCGGAGTGGCTCTAGCCAAAAACATTCAGTACTTC. This codes for CSAGAGVALAKNIQYF.

This clonotype was detected a few times. V and J are TRBV29-1 and TRBJ2-5, with TRBD2 matching 10 bases. V trimming: 5 bases; J trimming: 2 bases; junction bases outside the gene matches: 5. The CDR3 is 14 residues long. The germline V gene has CDR1 SQVTM and CDR2 ANQGSEA. CDR3 protein: CSVLKTSGQETQYF. CDR3 DNA: TGCAGCGTTCTCAAGACTAGCGGGCAAGAGACCCAGTACTTC.

The chain couples TRBV29-1 to TRBJ1-1; TRBD1 is a possible D gene (5 bases). V gave up 5 bases and J gave up 2 bases, with 9 bases separating them. The CDR3 has 12 residues. Germline CDR1 is SQVTM and CDR2 is ANQGSEA. This CDR3 reads CSVYRLNTEAFF. CDR3 coding DNA: TGCAGCGTTTACAGGCTAAACACTGAAGCTTTCTTT.

This clonotype occurred a few times. CDR3 sequence (DNA): TGTGCCAGCAGATCACGCCCGCCGAGCTACTTC. It is translated as CASRSRPPSYF. The chain combines TRBV6-4 with TRBJ2-7; unclear D gene. V dropped 6 bases and J dropped 13 bases, with 16 bases sitting between them. CDR3 length: 11 residues. Looked up from germline, CDR1 is MRHNA and CDR2 is SNTAGT.

Details on this clonotype: Compared with germline, one end of the junction differs, possibly owing to a read error. This sequence joins TRBV20-1 and TRBJ2-7, with 10 positions matching TRBD2. The CDR3 is made up of 14 amino acids. Germline CDR1 reads DFQATT; CDR2 reads SNEGSKA (reference sequence). The CDR3: CSAPPSGSRYAQYF. CDR3 coding DNA: TGCAGTGCACCGCCTAGCGGGAGTAGGTACGCGCAGTACTTC.

The V call is TRBV18, the J call TRBJ2-5; D not certain. CDR1 and CDR2 from the germline V gene are KGHSH and LQKENI. The CDR3 is made up of 16 amino acids. With 3 bases removed from V and 2 bases from J, the gap between germline ends came to 16 bases. The CDR3 reads CASSPNFQPAQETQYF. In DNA form, the CDR3 reads TGTGCCAGCTCACCCAACTTCCAACCCGCACAAGAGACCCAGTACTTC.

V is TRBV6-2 or TRBV6-3 and J is TRBJ2-3, with 7 bases that match TRBD2. The CDR3 totals 12 residues. CDR1 is MNHEY and CDR2 is SVGEGT in the germline V gene. Unmatched junction bases numbered 6, after V lost 5 bases and J lost 10 bases. The CDR3 region is CASSTGLGAQYF. Here the CDR3 DNA reads TGTGCCAGCAGTACCGGACTAGGTGCGCAGTATTTT.

The chain recombines TRBV29-1 with TRBJ2-1, with D perhaps assigned TRBD1 or TRBD2 (5 bases each). This CDR3 comprises 15 residues. Per germline, CDR1 SQVTM and CDR2 ANQGSEA. The V end lost 4 bases, the J end lost 7 bases, and 20 bases lay between the germline ends. CDR3 loop: CSVVPLLEGLNEQFF. In DNA form, the CDR3 reads TGCAGCGTTGTCCCCCTTCTTGAGGGGTTAAATGAGCAGTTCTTC.

The V and J genes are TRBV12-3 or TRBV12-4 and TRBJ2-4; D remains unclear. The CDR3 sequence is 14 residues long. The germline V and J ends were trimmed by 8 bases and 0 bases, with 11 bases remaining between them. CDR3 nucleotides: TGTGCCAGCGGGATCCCACTAGCCAAAAACATTCAGTACTTC. Protein product: CASGIPLAKNIQYF.

This clonotype occurred a few times. Here the CDR3 DNA reads TGTGCCAGCAGTGAAACGGGACAGGCTGAAGCTTTCTTT. Translated, it gives CASSETGQAEAFF. The V gene is TRBV12-3 or TRBV12-4, the J gene TRBJ1-1; 8 bases line up with TRBD1. The CDR3 is 13 residues long. Trimming cost V 5 bases and J 6 bases; bases outside gene matches: 5.

The chain is built from TRBV20-1 and TRBJ2-1, with 10 bases matching TRBD2. V dropped 5 bases and J dropped 3; count of bases not matched to a gene: 7. Germline V gene data show CDR1 as DFQATT and CDR2 as SNEGSKA (reference sequence). This CDR3 is built from 15 residues. The CDR3 region has the DNA TGCAGTGCTTATCTTAGCGGGGGGTACTACAATGAGCAGTTCTTC. Residues: CSAYLSGGYYNEQFF.

The chain couples TRBV7-2 to TRBJ2-1; D call uncertain. CDR1 SGHTA and CDR2 FQGNSA come from the germline V gene. The CDR3 is 13 residues long. Between the trimmed V and J ends, which lost 2 bases and 10 bases, there was a span of 12 bases. The CDR3 protein is CASSLSFGNEQFF. The CDR3 DNA reads as TGTGCCAGCAGCTTATCGTTTGGAAACGAGCAGTTCTTC.

This clonotype was detected ten times or more. The chain links TRBV2 to TRBJ2-5; a weak D match, TRBD2 (6 bases). CDR3 length: 14 amino acids. V lost 4 bases and J 3 bases, leaving 12 bases between the germline ends. CDR1 is SNHLY, CDR2 FYNNEI, per germline. The CDR3 spells CASSGTILKETQYF. The CDR3 coding sequence is TGTGCCAGCAGTGGGACTATCCTTAAAGAGACCCAGTACTTC. Supplemented by reference TRBV2 and TRBJ2-5, the full variable domain reads EPEVTQTPSHQVTQMGQEVILRCVPISNHLYFYWYRQILGQKVEFLVSFYNNEISEKSEIFDDQFSVERPDGSNFTLKIRSTKLEDSAMYFCASSGTILKETQYFGPGTRLLVL.

This clonotype was seen more than once but under ten times. This chain uses TRBV20-1 with TRBJ2-3; D is perhaps TRBD2 (5 bases). Deletions cut 1 base from V and 1 base from J, with 12 bases between. Germline CDR1 reads DFQATT; CDR2 reads SNEGSKA (reference sequence). The CDR3 has 15 amino acids. CDR3 coding DNA: TGCAGTGCTAGAGTCCCGGGGTCGCGCACAGATACGCAGTATTTT. Translating gives CSARVPGSRTDTQYF.

This clonotype was detected a few times. V is TRBV2 and J is TRBJ1-2; TRBD1 is a possible D gene (6 bases). CDR3 size: 14 residues. V was cut by 6 bases and J by 4 bases, with 15 bases left in between. Germline V gives CDR1 SNHLY, CDR2 FYNNEI. CDR3 DNA: TGTGCCAGCAGAATAGGGGGAAACTCCTATGGCTACACCTTC. It translates to CASRIGGNSYGYTF.

This clonotype was counted a few times. The chain joins TRBV6-6 to TRBJ2-1, with 11 bases lining up with TRBD2. The J call is in doubt because the DNA end fits TRBJ2-7 better. CDR3 length equals 15 residues. Germline V gives CDR1 MNHNY, CDR2 SVGAGI (reference sequence). In DNA, the CDR3 is TGTGCCAGCAGTTCCCTAGCGGGGGGTGGGAATGAGCAGTACTTC. Encoded protein: CASSSLAGGGNEQYF.

The table lists this clonotype with a few counts. This sequence joins TRBV20-1 and TRBJ2-5; no clear D. The V end lost 1 base, the J end lost 1 base, and 10 bases lay between the germline ends. CDR3 length: 14 amino acids. The germline gives CDR1 DFQATT, CDR2 SNEGSKA (reference sequence). The CDR3 is CSARGNVLQETQYF. CDR3 DNA sequence: TGCAGTGCTAGAGGCAATGTACTCCAAGAGACCCAGTACTTC.